This TCR beta chain was obtained from a study of molecular identifiers for immune sequencing clone quantification. About the study: Replicates split RNA from around 18,000 or 91,000 naive CD8 cells five ways, and the researchers sequenced four portions. Study observations and caveats: Researchers reportedly could pick up spiked Jurkat TCR RNA from one cell mixed into over 900,000 naive cells.

This clonotype has ten or more counts. Its specificity is unknown. Germline V lookup: CDR1 MNHNS, CDR2 SASEGT. This CDR3 contains 14 residues. The V end lost 2 bases, the J end lost 3 bases, and 11 bases lay between the germline ends. TCRdb passed the PCR reads through MiXCR, listing each CDR3 protein once. The profile covers a few hundred thousand distinct CDR3 sequences, with around 25% appearing a single time and around 0.8% taken by the ten largest. The chain recombines TRBV6-1 with TRBJ2-7; perhaps TRBD2 as D (6 bases). The clonotype comes from a human donor in good health. Some libraries in this study had Jurkat cell RNA spiked in. Specimen: naive CD8+ T cells from blood, with Jurkat cell RNA spiked in. Subset indicated: FACS-sorted CD8+CD4-CCR7+CD45RA+ naive T cells. The CDR3 loop reads CASSEYQGGYEQYF. The CDR3 bases are TGTGCCAGCAGTGAATACCAGGGAGGCTACGAGCAGTACTTC.